This T cell receptor (beta chain) was found in a study of regulatory T cells in long-lasting Graves disease. Specified time point: newly diagnosed GD, antithyroid drugs for less than 3 months. Generation of the TCR library employed RNA extracted from PBMCs. Arm-PCR with iRepertoire HTBI primers amplified the CDR3 regions for these TCR beta libraries. In TCRdb, the multiplex PCR reads were re-called with MiXCR into one record per CDR3 protein. The sample consists of a few hundred thousand distinct CDR3 sequences, 12% to 15% of them appearing once. Trimming cost V 3 bases and J 8 bases; bases outside gene matches: 7. Per the germline V gene, CDR1 is SEHNR and CDR2 is FQNEAQ (reference sequence). The CDR3 runs 15 residues. Ten or more counts support this clonotype. This sample was shared with a second study, whose subject was T cells in Graves' hyperthyroidism and ophthalmopathy. That paper adds: Reasons for excluding patients were uncontrolled infection, other autoimmune disease, pregnancy or lactation. HTBI primers were employed in a first-round RT-PCR of the TCR CDR3. Most expanded thyroid clonotypes above 0.001 also appeared in blood. The model forecast ophthalmopathy, anticipating it by a median around 6.4 months before onset.

The V call is TRBV7-9, the J call TRBJ2-1; 10 bases match TRBD2. Sequences were derived from peripheral blood mononuclear cells (PBMCs), sampled at new diagnosis, from a patient treated with antithyroid drugs. The origin of this receptor is a woman aged 45-65 years with Graves disease. The CDR3 coding sequence is TGTGCCAGCAGCTTTCAAGCGGGAGGGCTGGATGAGCAGTTCTTC. Its translation is CASSFQAGGLDEQFF.